This T cell receptor beta chain is drawn from a study of T-cell reconstitution after alpha-beta-depleted transplantation in children. TCRbeta library construction was performed incorporating unique molecular identifiers. TCRdb itself ran the PCR reads through MiXCR, one entry per CDR3 protein. The profile shows 250,000 to 350,000 distinct CDR3 sequences, 9.9% of them singletons. CDR3 length: 13 residues. Per germline, CDR1 SQVTM and CDR2 ANQGSEA. Trimming cost V 6 bases and J 4 bases, with 13 bases left between them. This clonotype was recorded a few times. The sequence came from a human donor who donated a stem cell graft to a child with SCID. This specimen was PBMCs from the stem cell graft donor, taken from the stem cell graft. V usage is TRBV29-1 and J usage is TRBJ2-1; the D gene is possibly TRBD1 (6 bases). CDR3 loop: CSVETGTYNEQFF. The DNA of the CDR3 is TGCAGCGTGGAGACAGGAACTTACAATGAGCAGTTCTTC.